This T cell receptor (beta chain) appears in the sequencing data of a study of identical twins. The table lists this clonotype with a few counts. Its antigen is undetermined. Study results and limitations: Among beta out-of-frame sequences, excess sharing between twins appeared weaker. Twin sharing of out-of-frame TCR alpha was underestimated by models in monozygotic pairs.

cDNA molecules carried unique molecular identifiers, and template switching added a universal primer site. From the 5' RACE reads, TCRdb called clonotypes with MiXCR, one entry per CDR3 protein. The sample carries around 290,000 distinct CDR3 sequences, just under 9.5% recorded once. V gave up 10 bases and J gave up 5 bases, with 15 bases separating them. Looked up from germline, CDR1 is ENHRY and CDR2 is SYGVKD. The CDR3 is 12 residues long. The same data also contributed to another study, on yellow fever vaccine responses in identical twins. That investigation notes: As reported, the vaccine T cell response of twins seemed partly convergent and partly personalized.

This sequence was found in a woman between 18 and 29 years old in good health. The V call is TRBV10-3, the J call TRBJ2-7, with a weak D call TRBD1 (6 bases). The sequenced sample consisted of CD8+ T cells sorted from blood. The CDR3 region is CASSGTINEQYF. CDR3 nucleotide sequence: TGTGCCAGCTCCGGGACAATAAACGAGCAGTACTTC.